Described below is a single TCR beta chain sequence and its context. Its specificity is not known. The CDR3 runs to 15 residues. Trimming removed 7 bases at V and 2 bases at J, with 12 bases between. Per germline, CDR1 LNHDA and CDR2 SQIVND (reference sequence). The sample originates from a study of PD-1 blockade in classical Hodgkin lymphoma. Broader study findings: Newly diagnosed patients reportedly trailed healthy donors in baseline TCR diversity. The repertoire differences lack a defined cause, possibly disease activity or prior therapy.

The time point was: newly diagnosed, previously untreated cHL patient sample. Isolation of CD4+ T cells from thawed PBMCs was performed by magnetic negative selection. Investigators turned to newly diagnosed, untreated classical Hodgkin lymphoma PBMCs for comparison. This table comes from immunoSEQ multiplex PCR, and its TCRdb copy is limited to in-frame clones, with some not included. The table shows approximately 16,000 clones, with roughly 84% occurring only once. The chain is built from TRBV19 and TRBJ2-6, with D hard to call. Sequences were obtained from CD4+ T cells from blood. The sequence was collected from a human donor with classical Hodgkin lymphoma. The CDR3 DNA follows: TGTGCCAGTACCCAAACAGTAACTGGGGCCAACGTCCTGACTTTC. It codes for CASTQTVTGANVLTF.